The following is a T cell receptor beta chain sequence with its context. Its target is not known. This record comes from a study of T cell responses to AZD1222 COVID-19 vaccine. General study points: The study reported that nearly half of spike-specific TCRs target unmutated variant regions. There were vaccine-associated CD4 TCRs across spike, dominant at 160-218 and 743-854. The study found Spike-specific TCR breadth and depth rose after two AZD1222 doses.

TCRdb's copy holds only in-frame clones and misses some; the assay was immunoSEQ multiplex PCR. Among roughly 200,000 clones, over 85% were seen once, and the ten largest hold around 3.6%. The CDR3 sequence is 13 residues long. Germline values: CDR1 MRHNA, CDR2 SNTAGT. Trimming removed 6 bases from V and 14 bases from J; junction bases left unmatched: 12. The chain uses TRBV6-4 and TRBJ2-1, with 8 positions matching TRBD2. The sample in question was peripheral blood, obtained 28 days after the second dose of the MenACWY control vaccine. The source is an adult who received the MenACWY meningococcal vaccine as a control. Here the CDR3 DNA reads TGTGCCAGCAGCGCCTCGGGGGGGGGCAGGGAGTTCTTC. It translates to CASSASGGGREFF.